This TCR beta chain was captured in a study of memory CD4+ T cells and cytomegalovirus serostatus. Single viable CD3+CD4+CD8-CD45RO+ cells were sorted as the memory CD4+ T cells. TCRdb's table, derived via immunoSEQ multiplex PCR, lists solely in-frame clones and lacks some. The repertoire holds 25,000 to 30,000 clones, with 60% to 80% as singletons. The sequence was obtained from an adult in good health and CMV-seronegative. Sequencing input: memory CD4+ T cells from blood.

In DNA form, the CDR3 reads TGTGCCAGCAGCCTAGCGGGAGCGGTGTTATCGACCCAGTACTTC. This gives the protein CASSLAGAVLSTQYF. The genes are TRBV28 and TRBJ2-5; 10 bases are a match to TRBD2. The CDR3 extends over 15 amino acids. Germline lookup yields CDR1 MDHEN and CDR2 SYDVKM. V shed 6 bases, J shed 7 bases, and the junction held 11 bases outside the gene matches. The entire variable domain, with the rest obtained from reference TRBV28 and TRBJ2-5, is as follows: DVKVTQSSRYLVKRTGEKVFLECVQDMDHENMFWYRQDPGLGLRLIYFSYDVKMKEKGDIPEGYSVSREKKERFSLILESASTNQTSMYLCASSLAGAVLSTQYFGPGTRLLVL.